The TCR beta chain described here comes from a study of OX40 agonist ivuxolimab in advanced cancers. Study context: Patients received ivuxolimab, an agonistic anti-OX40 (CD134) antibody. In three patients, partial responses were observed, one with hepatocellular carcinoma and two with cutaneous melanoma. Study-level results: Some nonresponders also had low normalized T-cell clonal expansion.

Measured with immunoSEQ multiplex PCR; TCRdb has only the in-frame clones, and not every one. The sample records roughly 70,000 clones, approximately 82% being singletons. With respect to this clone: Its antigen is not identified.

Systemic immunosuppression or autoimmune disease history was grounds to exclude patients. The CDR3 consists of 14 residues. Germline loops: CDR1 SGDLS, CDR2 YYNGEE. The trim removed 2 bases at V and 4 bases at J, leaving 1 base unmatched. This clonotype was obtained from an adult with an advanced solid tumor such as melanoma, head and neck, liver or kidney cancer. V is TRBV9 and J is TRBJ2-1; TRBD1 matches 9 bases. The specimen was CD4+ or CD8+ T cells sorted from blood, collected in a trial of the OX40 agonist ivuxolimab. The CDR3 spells CASSVGTGYNEQFF. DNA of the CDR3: TGTGCCAGCAGCGTGGGGACAGGGTACAATGAGCAGTTCTTC.